The 20 T cell receptor beta chains reported below all come from one sample, sequenced in a study of blood T cell repertoires in COVID-19. Clones were read by immunoSEQ multiplex PCR, and TCRdb kept only the in-frame ones, dropping some. The table records about 230,000 clones, more than 65% of them present only once. Input material: peripheral blood. These receptors came from a woman older than 75 with acute or convalescent COVID-19.

The V gene is TRBV5-1, the J gene TRBJ2-5; perhaps TRBD2 as D (6 bases). V was cut by 4 bases and J by 0 bases, with 13 bases left in between. The CDR3 spans 15 residues. Germline CDR1 and CDR2: SGHRS and YFSETQ. The CDR3 region is CASSGGTGDQETQYF. DNA for the CDR3: TGCGCCAGCAGCGGGGGGACGGGGGACCAAGAGACCCAGTACTTC.

This chain connects TRBV19 to TRBJ1-4, with 7 bases aligning to TRBD1. Germline values: CDR1 LNHDA, CDR2 SQIVND (reference sequence). V lost 4 bases, J lost 5 bases, and 7 bases stayed unmatched. This CDR3 has 15 residues. The CDR3 sequence: CASSRGTAENEKLFF. Here the CDR3 DNA reads TGTGCCAGTAGTAGGGGGACAGCGGAGAATGAAAAACTGTTTTTT.

The chain employs TRBV18 and TRBJ1-5; D is ambiguous. The germline V gene has CDR1 KGHSH and CDR2 LQKENI. The V and J ends lost 2 bases and 6 bases respectively, with 8 bases between them. The CDR3 has 13 residues. CDR3 nucleotides: TGTGCCAGCTCACCAGACTCCGGTCAGCCCCAGCATTTT. It specifies CASSPDSGQPQHF.

The chain carries TRBV27 and TRBJ2-1, with TRBD1 matching 9 bases. V was pared by 4 bases and J by 1 base, with 5 bases of the junction left unmatched. Germline-derived CDR1 and CDR2 are MNHEY and SMNVEV (reference sequence). The length of the CDR3 is 16 residues. CDR3 sequence (DNA): TGTGCCAGCAGTTGGGACAGGGCGAAGTCCTACAATGAGCAGTTCTTC. It codes for CASSWDRAKSYNEQFF.

The rearrangement joins TRBV14 to TRBJ1-1; D not certain. The CDR3 loop spans 14 amino acids. Trimming left V 1 base short and J 3 bases short, with 9 bases between. Germline values: CDR1 SGHDN, CDR2 FVKESK. CDR3 nucleotide sequence: TGTGCCAGCAGCCAAGTATCCGTTTACACTGAAGCTTTCTTT. This codes for CASSQVSVYTEAFF.

This clone was picked up a small number of times. V usage is TRBV19 and J usage is TRBJ1-5, with D perhaps TRBD1 (5 bases). Trimming took off 3 bases at V and 0 bases at J, with 9 bases between the two ends. Germline loops: CDR1 LNHDA, CDR2 SQIVND (reference sequence). This CDR3 comprises 15 residues. CDR3 in DNA: TGTGCCAGTAGTATGAGCAGGGATAGCAATCAGCCCCAGCATTTT. This codes for CASSMSRDSNQPQHF.

This chain links TRBV2 with TRBJ1-3; a possible D gene is TRBD1 (5 bases). The CDR3 is 16 residues long. V lost 8 bases to trimming and J lost 0 bases, with 17 bases between them. Per the germline V gene, CDR1 is SNHLY and CDR2 is FYNNEI. CDR3 residues: CASEYWRGYSGNTIYF. The CDR3 DNA sequence: TGTGCCAGCGAGTATTGGAGGGGCTACTCTGGAAACACCATATATTTT.

CDR3 protein: CATSRDPRLGAGPQHF. The DNA of the CDR3 is TGTGCCACCAGCAGAGATCCGAGGTTGGGTGCGGGGCCCCAGCATTTT. The chain uses TRBV15 and TRBJ1-5; D ambiguous. V was pared by 0 bases and J by 9 bases, with 18 bases between. The CDR3 has 16 amino acids. From germline, CDR1 is LNHNV and CDR2 YYDKDF (reference sequence).

The rearrangement joins TRBV5-1 to TRBJ2-4, with D possibly TRBD1 on 6 matching bases. Germline values: CDR1 SGHRS, CDR2 YFSETQ. The CDR3 sequence is 14 residues long. Trimming took off 0 bases at V and 5 bases at J, with 9 bases between the two ends. The CDR3 spells CASSLEQGQNIQYF. As DNA, the CDR3 is TGCGCCAGCAGCTTGGAACAGGGCCAAAACATTCAGTACTTC.

This clone was counted only a few times. The gene calls are TRBV7-8 and TRBJ1-5; D gene unclear. Germline values: CDR1 SGHVS, CDR2 FQNEAQ. CDR3 length equals 14 residues. The V end lost 5 bases, the J end lost 7 bases, and 15 bases lay between the germline ends. As DNA, the CDR3 is TGTGCCAGCAGCCCTGGGAGGGCCGGGCAGCCCCAGCATTTT. Residues: CASSPGRAGQPQHF.

V and J are TRBV2 and TRBJ2-1; 8 positions match TRBD2. V dropped 8 bases and J dropped 5; count of bases not matched to a gene: 5. CDR3 length: 13 amino acids. The germline CDR1 and CDR2 sequences are SNHLY and FYNNEI. This CDR3 reads CASYGREHNEQFF. The DNA for the CDR3 is TGTGCCAGCTACGGGAGGGAGCACAATGAGCAGTTCTTC.

The chain carries TRBV6-5 and TRBJ1-5; no clear D gene. The CDR3 is made up of 15 amino acids. The V end lost 0 bases, the J end lost 2 bases, and 8 bases lay between the germline ends. Germline CDR1 reads MNHEY; CDR2 reads SVGAGI. Written as DNA, the CDR3 is TGTGCCAGCAGTTACTCGGTGGGAGGCAATCAGCCCCAGCATTTT. This sequence encodes CASSYSVGGNQPQHF.

The chain uses TRBV27 and TRBJ2-2; D unclear. Trimming took off 6 bases at V and 3 bases at J, with 5 bases between the two ends. Germline V CDR1 and CDR2: MNHEY, SMNVEV (reference sequence). The length of the CDR3 is 12 residues. CDR3 protein: CASRRYTGELFF. The CDR3 DNA sequence: TGTGCCAGCAGGAGATACACCGGGGAGCTGTTTTTT.

This clone appeared once. CDR3 residues: CASSLVASGNTDTQYF. CDR3 sequence (DNA): TGCGCCAGCAGCTTGGTGGCTAGCGGGAACACAGATACGCAGTATTTT. The chain employs TRBV5-1 and TRBJ2-3, with 9 positions matching TRBD2. CDR1 and CDR2 (germline): SGHRS, YFSETQ. V gave up 0 bases and J gave up 2 bases; unmatched junction bases: 4. The CDR3 runs to 16 residues.

The CDR3 nucleotides are TGTGCCAGCTCATCCCAAAGAGATTCACCCCTCCACTTT. It is translated as CASSSQRDSPLHF. J is TRBJ1-6 and V is TRBV18; D is uncertain. Trimming removed 5 bases from V and 8 bases from J, with 10 bases in between. CDR3 size: 13 residues. Germline CDR1 is KGHSH and CDR2 is LQKENI.

The chain recombines TRBV5-4 with TRBJ2-5; 7 nucleotides line up with TRBD2. V was clipped by 4 bases and J by 5 bases; unmatched bases: 5. Germline CDR1 reads SGHNT; CDR2 reads YYREEE (reference sequence). The CDR3 totals 13 residues. DNA for the CDR3: TGTGCCAGCAGCCTGCCCGGGAGGGAGACCCAGTACTTC. This encodes CASSLPGRETQYF.

The chain carries TRBV3-1 (or the pseudogene TRBV3-2) and TRBJ1-4; TRBD1 agrees at 7 bases. Germline values: CDR1 LGHDT, CDR2 YNNKEL (reference sequence). J was trimmed by 3 bases and V by 3 bases; bases with no gene match: 7. The CDR3 runs 16 residues. The CDR3, as DNA: TGTGCCAGCAGCCAGAGACAGGGTGTAGCTAATGAAAAACTGTTTTTT. Its protein product is CASSQRQGVANEKLFF.

This clone appeared a few times. The gene calls are TRBV3-1 (or the pseudogene TRBV3-2) and TRBJ1-1; 8 nucleotides line up with TRBD1. The CDR3 has 15 amino acids. Germline V lookup: CDR1 LGHDT, CDR2 YNNKEL (reference sequence). V shed 4 bases and J 0 bases; nucleotides not matched to a gene: 4. CDR3 region: CASSPWTGMNTEAFF. The CDR3 DNA sequence: TGTGCCAGCAGCCCCTGGACAGGGATGAACACTGAAGCTTTCTTT.

This clone has just a few counts. Other DNA sequences of this sample code for an identical CDR3. The rearrangement joins TRBV6-1 to TRBJ1-1; D remains ambiguous. V shed 0 bases and J shed 5 bases, with 7 bases lying between them. CDR3 length equals 13 residues. Germline V gene lookup returns CDR1 MNHNS and CDR2 SASEGT. CDR3: CASSEAGRTEAFF. The CDR3 coding sequence is TGTGCCAGCAGTGAAGCGGGGAGGACTGAAGCTTTCTTT.

The chain combines TRBV2 with TRBJ2-4, with a possible D match to TRBD1 (6 bases). In germline, CDR1 is SNHLY, CDR2 FYNNEI. V gave up 7 bases and J gave up 6 bases, with 19 bases separating them. The CDR3 length is 15 residues. The CDR3 spells CASTLRPGALNIQYF. CDR3 sequence (DNA): TGTGCCAGCACCCTTCGCCCAGGGGCCCTAAACATTCAGTACTTC.